The clone carrying this TCR beta chain appeared once. This sample is part of a study of blood T cell repertoires in COVID-19. Study summary: Samples came from the United States, Italy and Spain, spanning acute and convalescent COVID-19. In each case, the material was cDNA or gDNA derived from T cells, B-cell-depleted T cells, or PBMCs.

Per germline, CDR1 SGDLS and CDR2 YYNGEE. The CDR3 contains 13 residues. Trimming at V came to 4 bases and at J to 3 bases, leaving 3 bases not matched to a gene. Profiled with immunoSEQ multiplex PCR; TCRdb holds only in-frame clones, not every one. Counted here are some 200,000 clones, 75% to 85% occurring once; the ten biggest clones make up more than 2%. The clonotype comes from a woman aged 70-85 years with COVID-19, enrolled during active disease. J is TRBJ1-2 and V is TRBV9, with 7 nucleotides matching TRBD1. Sequences were obtained from peripheral blood. The CDR3 DNA reads as TGTGCCAGCAGCCCCGGGACAGACTATGGCTACACCTTC. Translated: CASSPGTDYGYTF.